This TCR beta chain was captured by sequencing in a study of OX40 agonist ivuxolimab in advanced cancers. Notes on the study in general: Expanded clones were, on average, more numerous in CD8+ T cells than in CD4+.

A remark on this clone: The antigen is unknown.

The CDR3 contains 18 residues. Per germline, CDR1 LNHNV and CDR2 YYDKDF (reference sequence). With 0 bases clipped from V and 8 bases from J, the junction kept 10 bases outside the gene matches. Assay: immunoSEQ multiplex PCR; the TCRdb copy retains only in-frame clones and omits some. The sample contains around 39,000 clones, around 89% of which appear only once. This chain joins TRBV15 and TRBJ2-1; 13 nucleotides match TRBD2. The origin of this receptor is an adult with an advanced solid tumor such as melanoma, head and neck, liver or kidney cancer. This specimen consisted of CD4+ or CD8+ T cells sorted from blood, obtained in a trial of the OX40 agonist ivuxolimab. The CDR3 sequence is CATSRDTPTSGRGDEQFF. CDR3 coding DNA: TGTGCCACCAGCAGAGATACCCCCACTAGCGGGAGGGGTGATGAGCAGTTCTTC.